This TCR beta chain was captured in a study of blood T cell repertoires in COVID-19 (dated by TCRdb to 2020 to 2021). Concerning the study at large: Samples covering the acute and convalescent phases of COVID-19 were provided by collaborators in the United States, Italy and Spain. The prospective study material was composed of cDNA or gDNA derived from T cells, B-cell-depleted T cells, or PBMCs. Deeply sampled blood TCRbeta repertoires from subjects exposed to, actively infected with, or recovered from COVID-19 were included in the dataset. The repertoires were released in a freely available public database intended as a resource for research on the immune response to SARS-CoV-2. Samples were obtained from the ongoing ImmuneRACE study (first 160 participants) and from roughly 1,300 subjects provided by 6 global collaborators. A de-identified subject ID, COVID-19 status, age in years and sex were almost always included in the sample metadata. Where HLA class I and class II types were available, the types were taken from metadata supplied by the sample provider, not from assay-based typing.

Participants in the prospective study were enrolled through a virtual design, were aged about 18 to 90 years, and lived in 24 United States geographic areas. In the prospective study, participants were assigned to cohorts based on the clinical history participants reported in a screening survey and a study questionnaire. ImmuneRACE Cohort 3 recovered participants were defined by two consecutive negative NP/OP PCR tests, healthcare professional clearance, or symptom resolution. Mobile phlebotomists in the prospective study collected whole blood, serum and a nasopharyngeal or oropharyngeal swab from every participant. Additional blood draws and questionnaires over a 2-month period could optionally be provided by prospective study participants. Prospective study blood samples were shipped either frozen or at room temperature before DNA extraction. CDR1 and CDR2 are drawn from the germline V gene: SNHLY, FYNNEI. The CDR3 measures 13 amino acids from cysteine to phenylalanine. Just the 39-base CDR3 DNA is kept, in frame starting at base 1. At the junction V is shortened by 6 bases and J by 3 bases, with 9 bases in between.

The table lists this clone with a few counts. Its target antigen remains unknown. Per-base quality was not reported, and no clone a single base away is much larger than it. TCRbeta CDR3 regions were amplified from genomic DNA by means of the immunoSEQ Assay, a bias-controlled multiplex PCR. In the authors' own workflow: Within the assay, amplification of reference gene primers was used to estimate how many nucleated cells each sample contained. To quantify the absolute abundance of each unique TCRbeta CDR3 rearrangement, sequence reads were collapsed and filtered. For each sample, productive Simpson clonality was calculated as the square root of Simpson's diversity index across productive rearrangements. TCRdb carries this immuneACCESS record with in-frame sequences only. Its versions omit some clonotypes, under half of them owing to an unresolved V gene in the studies checked, with the rest unexplained. D and trimming come from the DNA, and the V and J calls and clone size come from that table. The sample table shows 290,000 or so clones, and more than 75% are seen once. Of the sample, approximately 2.6% falls within the top ten clones.

General findings and caveats noted by the study authors: The amount of clinical and demographic metadata varied by source and participant and was provided uncurated.

This chain is built from TRBV2 and TRBJ1-5; TRBD1 is perhaps the D gene, given 6 matching bases. The sample was PBMCs or T cells enriched from blood (not recorded which). The origin of this receptor is a woman between 18 and 30 years old who had recovered from COVID-19. This receptor has the CDR3 CASRGGHNQPQHF. In nucleotides, the sequence is TGTGCCAGCAGGGGGGGGCACAATCAGCCCCAGCATTTT.